The clone carrying this TCR beta chain was recorded a few times. This CDR3 spans 16 amino acids. Germline CDR1 is SNHLY and CDR2 is FYNNEI. Trimming removed 4 bases from V and 0 bases from J, with 13 bases in between. Measured with immunoSEQ multiplex PCR; TCRdb has only the in-frame clones, and not every one. The profile shows about 94,000 clones, about four fifths of them singletons. This sample stems from a study of blood T cell repertoires in COVID-19. The TCR comes from a man between 60 and 70 years old with acute or convalescent COVID-19. Sequencing was done on a sample of peripheral blood. The chain is built from TRBV2 and TRBJ1-3; D may be TRBD1 (5 bases). CDR3 region: CASSAPGTYSGNTIYF. Written as DNA, the CDR3 is TGTGCCAGCAGTGCTCCAGGGACTTACTCTGGAAACACCATATATTTT.